This T cell receptor (beta chain) was captured by sequencing in a study of early T cells in non-severe SARS-CoV-2 infection. Each single cDNA molecule received a unique molecular identifier. TCRdb processed the 5' RACE reads anew with MiXCR; each CDR3 protein has one entry. The data hold around 58,000 distinct CDR3 sequences, with roughly 12% observed a single time. Germline trimming cut 3 bases from V and 3 bases from J; bases unmatched to any gene: 1. The CDR3 loop spans 13 amino acids. Per the germline V gene, CDR1 is SQVTM and CDR2 is ANQGSEA. The sequence was collected from an adult who was a healthcare worker with PCR-confirmed SARS-CoV-2 infection or an uninfected control (not recorded which). V gene TRBV29-1 combines with J gene TRBJ2-7, with 11 bases fitting TRBD1. Material for sequencing was whole blood. CDR3 bases: TGCAGCGTTGATGGGACAGGGGGCTACGAGCAGTACTTC. Translation gives CSVDGTGGYEQYF.